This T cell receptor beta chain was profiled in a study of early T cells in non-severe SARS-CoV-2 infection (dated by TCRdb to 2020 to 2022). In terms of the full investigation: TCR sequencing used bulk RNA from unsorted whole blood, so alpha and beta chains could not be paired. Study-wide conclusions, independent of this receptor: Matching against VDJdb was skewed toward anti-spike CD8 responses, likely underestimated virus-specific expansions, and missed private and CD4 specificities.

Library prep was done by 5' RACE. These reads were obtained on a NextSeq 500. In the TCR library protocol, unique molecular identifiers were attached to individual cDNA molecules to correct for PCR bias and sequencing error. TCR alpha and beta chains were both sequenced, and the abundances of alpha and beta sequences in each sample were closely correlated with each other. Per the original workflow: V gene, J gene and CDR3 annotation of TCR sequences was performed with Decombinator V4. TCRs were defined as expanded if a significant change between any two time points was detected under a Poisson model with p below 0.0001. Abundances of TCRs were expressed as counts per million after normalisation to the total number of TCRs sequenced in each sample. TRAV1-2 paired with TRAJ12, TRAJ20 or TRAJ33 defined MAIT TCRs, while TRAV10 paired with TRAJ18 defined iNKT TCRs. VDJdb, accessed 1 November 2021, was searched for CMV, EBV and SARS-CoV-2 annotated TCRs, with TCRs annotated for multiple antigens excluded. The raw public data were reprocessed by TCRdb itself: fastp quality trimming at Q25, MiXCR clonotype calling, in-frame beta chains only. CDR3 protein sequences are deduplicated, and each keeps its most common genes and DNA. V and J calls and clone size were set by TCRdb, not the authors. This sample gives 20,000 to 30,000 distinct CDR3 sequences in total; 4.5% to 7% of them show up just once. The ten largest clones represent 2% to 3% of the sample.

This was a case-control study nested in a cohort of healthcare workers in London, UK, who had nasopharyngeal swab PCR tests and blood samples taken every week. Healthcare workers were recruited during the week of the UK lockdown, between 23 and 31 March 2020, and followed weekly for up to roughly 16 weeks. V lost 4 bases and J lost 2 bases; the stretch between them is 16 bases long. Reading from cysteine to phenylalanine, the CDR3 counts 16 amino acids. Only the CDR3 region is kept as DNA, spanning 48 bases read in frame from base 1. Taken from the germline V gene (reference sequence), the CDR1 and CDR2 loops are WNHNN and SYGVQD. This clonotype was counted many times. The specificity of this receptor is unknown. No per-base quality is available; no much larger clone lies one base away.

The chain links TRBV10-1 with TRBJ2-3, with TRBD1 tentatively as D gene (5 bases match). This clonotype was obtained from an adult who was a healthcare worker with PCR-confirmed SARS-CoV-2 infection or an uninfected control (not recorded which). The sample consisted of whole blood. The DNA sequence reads TGCGCCAGCAGTGTGACAGTTGGTTTTCCCACAGATACGCAGTATTTT. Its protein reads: CASSVTVGFPTDTQYF.